What follows are 6 T cell receptor beta chains derived from one specimen sequenced in a study of patients and donors after allogeneic stem cell transplantation. TCRdb called the RT-PCR reads again in MiXCR, with one record for every CDR3 protein. The data show around 240,000 distinct CDR3 sequences, less than 15% seen once. The sequencing sample was made of blood, either unsorted or a sorted T cell fraction (not recorded which). The receptors come from a human donor who was either an allogeneic HSCT recipient or a stem cell or donor lymphocyte infusion donor (not recorded which). It is not recorded whose cells these are; they may come from a transplant donor.

This clonotype appeared many times. This chain links TRBV6-1 with TRBJ2-1; a possible D gene is TRBD1 (6 bases). Trimming removed 2 bases from V and 4 bases from J, with 12 bases in between. The CDR3 spans 15 residues. CDR1 MNHNS and CDR2 SASEGT come from the germline V gene. The CDR3 is CASSEQGHTYNEQFF. The DNA of the CDR3 is TGTGCCAGCAGTGAACAGGGGCACACTTACAATGAGCAGTTCTTC.

This clonotype was detected a few times. The chain has TRBV7-9 and TRBJ2-3, with D perhaps TRBD1 (5 bases). The germline V gene has CDR1 SEHNR and CDR2 FQNEAQ (reference sequence). The CDR3 spans 15 residues. V dropped 5 bases and J dropped 1 base, with 13 bases sitting between them. The CDR3 DNA reads as TGTGCCAGCAGCCCACCCTGGGGCCGCACAGATACGCAGTATTTT. It encodes CASSPPWGRTDTQYF.

In its sample, this clonotype was seen many times. The chain uses TRBV6-5 and TRBJ1-5; D remains unclear. This CDR3 has 14 residues. Trimming took off 4 bases at V and 4 bases at J, with 11 bases between the two ends. CDR1 and CDR2 from the germline V gene are MNHEY and SVGAGI. The CDR3 is CASSSYGSNQPQHF. The DNA for the CDR3 is TGTGCCAGCAGTTCTTATGGATCGAATCAGCCCCAGCATTTT.

This clonotype has just a few counts. The CDR3 bases are TGTGCCAGCAGCTTAGATCGAGAGACCCAGTACTTC. This sequence encodes CASSLDRETQYF. The chain has TRBV13 and TRBJ2-5; D is unclear. The ends were cut back, 1 base at V and 4 bases at J, with 4 bases in the middle. The CDR3 totals 12 residues. Germline V lookup: CDR1 PRHDT, CDR2 FYEKMQ (reference sequence).

This clonotype was observed at least ten times. The rearrangement joins TRBV3-1 to TRBJ2-5, with D hard to call. The germline gives CDR1 LGHDT, CDR2 YNNKEL (reference sequence). CDR3 size: 12 residues. V shed 0 bases and J shed 4 bases, with 3 bases lying between them. The CDR3 here is CASSQDPETQYF. The CDR3 DNA follows: TGTGCCAGCAGCCAAGATCCAGAGACCCAGTACTTC.

This clonotype was counted a few times. This chain connects TRBV29-1 to TRBJ1-2; D perhaps matches TRBD1 (6 bases). CDR1 and CDR2 (germline): SQVTM, ANQGSEA. The CDR3 length is 13 residues. Trimming pared 2 bases from V and 2 bases from J, leaving 9 bases between. CDR3 region: CSVERQVNYGYTF. In nucleotides, the CDR3 is TGCAGCGTTGAAAGACAGGTCAACTATGGCTACACCTTC.